This T cell receptor beta chain was identified in a study of cytomegalovirus exposure and HLA in healthy donors. Study-level results: CMV serostatus was the only recorded immune exposure for donors. Productive rates of about 87% or about 30% were seen for most TCR beta V segments in an earlier analysis. Looking again later, the authors saw that most CMV-associated TCR beta chains seemed HLA-restricted.

V lost 7 bases and J lost 11, with 17 bases in between. Germline V gene sequence: CDR1 SEHNR, CDR2 FQNEAQ (reference sequence). CDR3 size: 12 residues. At sampling all donors were nominally healthy, likely with unrecorded immune exposures. Both 60 Vbeta primers and 13 Jbeta primers went into the PCR. Using immunoSEQ multiplex PCR, the repertoire was profiled, and TCRdb retains in-frame clones only, with some absent. The sample includes around 190,000 clones, around 78% of them seen just once. This clone was seen a handful of times. What it binds is not known. This TCR was recovered from a woman in her twenties or thirties in good health and CMV-seropositive. This chain links TRBV7-9 with TRBJ1-1; D unclear. What was sequenced was PBMCs. The CDR3 spells CASTDVAGRAFF. As DNA, the CDR3 is TGTGCCAGCACGGACGTGGCGGGCCGGGCTTTCTTT.